This is a list of T cell receptor beta chains from one sample in a study of OX40 agonist ivuxolimab in advanced cancers. Assay used: immunoSEQ multiplex PCR; TCRdb lists only in-frame clones, some missing. The sample yields roughly 76,000 clones, 85% seen once. The source was CD4+ or CD8+ T cells sorted from blood, collected in a trial of the OX40 agonist ivuxolimab. Receptors originate from an adult with an advanced solid tumor such as melanoma, head and neck, liver or kidney cancer. CDR3s include the opening cysteine and the closing phenylalanine or tryptophan. D genes are given only for firm matches. Clone sizes are given selectively: once, few, many, or a class where the clone is expanded.

D gene | CDR3 length | clone size | J gene | V gene | CDR3 protein | CDR3 DNA
TRBD2 | 13 | NA | TRBJ2-7 | TRBV4-2 | CASSSGGGNEQYF | TGTGCCAGCAGCTCTGGGGGAGGGAACGAGCAGTACTTC
NA | 15 | NA | TRBJ1-2 | TRBV9 | CASSPAGAHSYGYTF | TGTGCCAGCAGCCCCGCGGGGGCGCACAGCTATGGCTACACCTTC
TRBD2 | 16 | once | TRBJ2-3 | TRBV9 | CASSVGLAGGGDTQYF | TGTGCCAGCAGCGTAGGCCTAGCGGGAGGAGGAGATACGCAGTATTTT
TRBD2 | 20 | NA | TRBJ2-7 | TRBV6-8 | CASSALAPLTSGEGRGEQYF | TGTGCCAGCAGCGCTTTAGCTCCCCTTACTAGCGGGGAGGGGCGGGGCGAGCAGTACTTC
TRBD2 | 17 | NA | TRBJ2-3 | TRBV27 | CASSFRASGSRGDTQYF | TGTGCCAGCAGTTTTCGGGCTAGCGGGAGCAGAGGAGATACGCAGTATTTT
TRBD1 | 12 | NA | TRBJ1-1 | TRBV11-3 | CASSRTGFEAFF | TGTGCCAGCAGCCGGACAGGGTTTGAAGCTTTCTTT
NA | 14 | NA | TRBJ1-3 | TRBV7-9 | CASSYRQAGNTIYF | TGTGCCAGCAGTTATAGACAGGCCGGAAACACCATATATTTT
NA | 15 | once | TRBJ2-3 | TRBV27 | CASSLGPRVTDTQYF | TGTGCCAGCAGTTTAGGGCCCCGGGTTACGGATACGCAGTATTTT
TRBD2 | 17 | NA | TRBJ2-5 | TRBV4-2 | CASSQDRGGVHLETQYF | TGTGCCAGCAGCCAAGATCGCGGGGGGGTCCACCTGGAGACCCAGTACTTC
TRBD2 | 18 | NA | TRBJ2-2 | TRBV7-3 | CASSPHPGGGNGTGELFF | TGTGCCAGCAGCCCCCACCCGGGAGGGGGAAACGGCACCGGGGAGCTGTTTTTT
NA | 15 | NA | TRBJ1-4 | TRBV11-2 | CASSLDGVANEKLFF | TGTGCCAGCAGCTTAGATGGGGTGGCGAATGAAAAACTGTTTTTT
NA | 14 | NA | TRBJ2-7 | TRBV7-3 | CASSLTGRNPEQYF | TGTGCCAGCAGCTTAACGGGGAGGAATCCCGAGCAGTACTTC
TRBD1 | 14 | NA | TRBJ1-1 | TRBV10-3 | CAISADRGLTEAFF | TGTGCCATCAGCGCTGACAGGGGGCTCACTGAAGCTTTCTTT
NA | 15 | NA | TRBJ1-5 | TRBV6-6 | CASSYLLRYDQPQHF | TGTGCCAGCAGTTACCTTCTGAGGTACGATCAGCCCCAGCATTTT
TRBD1 | 14 | NA | TRBJ1-4 | TRBV4-2 | CASSPGTGGRKLFF | TGTGCCAGCAGCCCCGGGACAGGGGGCAGGAAACTGTTTTTT
TRBD1 | 16 | NA | TRBJ2-1 | TRBV27 | CASRPLPGQPYNEQFF | TGTGCCAGCAGACCCCTCCCGGGACAGCCTTACAATGAGCAGTTCTTC
NA | 14 | few | TRBJ2-7 | TRBV4-3 | CASSPQPFGYEQYF | TGCGCCAGCAGCCCGCAGCCTTTCGGATACGAGCAGTACTTC
NA | 13 | NA | TRBJ2-7 | TRBV6-5 | CASSRQISYEQYF | TGTGCCAGCAGTCGACAGATTTCCTACGAGCAGTACTTC
NA | 12 | NA | TRBJ2-1 | TRBV30 | CAWSVRVTRQFF | TGTGCCTGGAGTGTACGGGTAACTAGGCAGTTCTTC
TRBD1 | 14 | NA | TRBJ1-1 | TRBV6-5 | CASSRGQGGAEAFF | TGTGCCAGCAGTAGGGGACAGGGTGGGGCTGAAGCTTTCTTT
TRBD1 | 13 | NA | TRBJ1-1 | TRBV4-1 | CASSHLQQGVAFF | TGCGCCAGCAGCCATCTCCAACAGGGGGTAGCTTTCTTT
TRBD2 | 18 | NA | TRBJ2-7 | TRBV7-2 | CASSLRPGIAGGFYEQYF | TGTGCCAGCAGCTTAAGGCCCGGAATAGCGGGAGGCTTCTACGAGCAGTACTTC
TRBD1 | 18 | NA | TRBJ1-3 | TRBV6-1 | CASSEQGGRARSGNTIYF | TGTGCCAGCAGTGAACAGGGGGGAAGGGCTAGATCTGGAAACACCATATATTTT
NA | 17 | NA | TRBJ1-1 | TRBV7-3 | CASSSLPFQGRNTEAFF | TGTGCCAGCAGCTCCCTCCCTTTTCAAGGCCGGAACACTGAAGCTTTCTTT
NA | 12 | NA | TRBJ2-1 | TRBV5-1 | CASSRTLDEQFF | TGCGCCAGCAGCCGGACTCTGGATGAGCAGTTCTTC
NA | 14 | NA | TRBJ1-2 | TRBV18 | CASSPVTGLYGYTF | TGTGCCAGCTCACCTGTCACAGGGCTCTATGGCTACACCTTC
TRBD1 | 16 | once | TRBJ2-7 | TRBV4-2 | CASSQAGTGSSYEQYF | TGTGCCAGCAGCCAAGCCGGGACAGGGAGCTCCTACGAGCAGTACTTC
TRBD1 | 17 | NA | TRBJ1-2 | TRBV25-1 | CARRGDDGGNYLRGYTF | TGTGCCCGCAGGGGGGACGATGGGGGGAACTACCTTCGTGGCTACACCTTC
TRBD1 | 15 | NA | TRBJ1-4 | TRBV9 | CASSALQGRGEKLFF | TGTGCCAGCAGCGCATTACAGGGGAGGGGTGAAAAACTGTTTTTT
NA | 14 | NA | TRBJ1-5 | TRBV25-1 | CASSEGFSNQPQHF | TGTGCCAGCAGTGAGGGATTTAGCAATCAGCCCCAGCATTTT
NA | 13 | NA | TRBJ1-2 | TRBV6-6 | CASNTGHNYGYTF | TGTGCCAGCAATACTGGCCATAACTATGGCTACACCTTC
NA | 15 | NA | TRBJ2-7 | TRBV7-2 | CASSLEPENFYEQYF | TGTGCCAGCAGCTTAGAGCCAGAGAATTTCTACGAGCAGTACTTC
NA | 14 | NA | TRBJ2-7 | TRBV5-1 | CASSTGEARGEQYF | TGCGCCAGCAGTACGGGGGAGGCCCGAGGAGAGCAGTACTTC
TRBD2 | 15 | NA | TRBJ2-3 | TRBV18 | CASRPGLADLDTQYF | TGTGCCAGCCGACCCGGACTAGCGGATTTGGATACGCAGTATTTT
TRBD1 | 19 | NA | TRBJ2-1 | TRBV5-1 | CASSVGDRGSYSRYNEQFF | TGCGCCAGCAGCGTGGGGGACAGGGGGTCTTACTCCCGCTACAATGAGCAGTTCTTC
NA | 11 | NA | TRBJ1-2 | TRBV6-1 | CASSVVGGYTF | TGTGCCAGCAGTGTAGTAGGGGGCTACACCTTC
NA | 13 | NA | TRBJ1-6 | TRBV29-1 | CSVARDPNSPLHF | TGCAGCGTTGCGCGGGACCCTAATTCACCCCTCCACTTT
NA | 14 | NA | TRBJ1-5 | TRBV5-1 | CASSVQGGDQPQHF | TGCGCCAGCAGCGTACAGGGTGGGGATCAGCCCCAGCATTTT
TRBD1 | 14 | NA | TRBJ2-7 | TRBV18 | CASSPERQGYEQYF | TGTGCCAGCTCACCGGAAAGACAGGGCTACGAGCAGTACTTC
NA | 14 | once | TRBJ1-2 | TRBV7-2 | CASSPGMALPGYTF | TGTGCCAGCAGCCCCGGAATGGCCCTCCCAGGCTACACCTTC
NA | 13 | NA | TRBJ2-3 | TRBV29-1 | CSGGGGTTDTQYF | TGCAGCGGCGGTGGGGGGACCACAGATACGCAGTATTTT
NA | 14 | NA | TRBJ2-1 | TRBV5-5 | CASSSQQGFNEQFF | TGTGCCAGCAGCTCACAACAGGGTTTCAATGAGCAGTTCTTC
NA | 15 | NA | TRBJ1-1 | TRBV6-6 | CASSPGRGGNTEAFF | TGTGCCAGCAGTCCAGGGAGGGGCGGGAACACTGAAGCTTTCTTT
TRBD1 | 12 | NA | TRBJ1-1 | TRBV7-9 | CASSSGGMAAFF | TGTGCCAGCAGCTCAGGGGGGATGGCAGCTTTCTTT
TRBD1 | 16 | NA | TRBJ1-1 | TRBV2 | CASSEFTGGGYTEAFF | TGTGCCAGCAGTGAATTCACAGGGGGAGGGTACACTGAAGCTTTCTTT